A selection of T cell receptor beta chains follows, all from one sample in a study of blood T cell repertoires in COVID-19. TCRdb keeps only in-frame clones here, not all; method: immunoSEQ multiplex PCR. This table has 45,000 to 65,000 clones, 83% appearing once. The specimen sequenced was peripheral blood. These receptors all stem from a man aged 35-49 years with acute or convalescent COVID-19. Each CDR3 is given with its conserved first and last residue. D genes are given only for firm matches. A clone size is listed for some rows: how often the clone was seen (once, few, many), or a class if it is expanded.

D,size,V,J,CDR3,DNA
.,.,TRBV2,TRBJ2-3,CASSEETAGPTDTQYF,TGTGCCAGCAGTGAAGAGACAGCGGGCCCCACAGATACGCAGTATTTT
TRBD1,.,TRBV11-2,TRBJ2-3,CASSLNRGSTDTQYF,TGTGCCAGCAGCTTAAACAGGGGTAGCACAGATACGCAGTATTTT
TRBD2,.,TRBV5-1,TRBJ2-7,CASSLSAGEVYEQYF,TGCGCCAGCAGCTTGTCTGCGGGAGAGGTCTACGAGCAGTACTTC
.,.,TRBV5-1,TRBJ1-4,CASTQGPNEKLFF,TGCGCCAGCACTCAGGGGCCTAATGAAAAACTGTTTTTT
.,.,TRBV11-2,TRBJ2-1,CASSSIGQGRSYEQFF,TGTGCCAGCAGCTCTATTGGGCAGGGTAGAAGTTATGAGCAGTTCTTC
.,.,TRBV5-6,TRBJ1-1,CASSLFRVWSDTEAFF,TGTGCCAGCAGCTTGTTCCGGGTCTGGTCTGACACTGAAGCTTTCTTT
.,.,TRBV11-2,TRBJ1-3,CASSKRQVAGNTIYF,TGTGCCAGCAGCAAGCGACAGGTCGCTGGAAACACCATATATTTT
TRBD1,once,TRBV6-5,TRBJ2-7,CASRPGQGLYEQYF,TGTGCCAGCAGGCCGGGACAGGGGCTCTACGAGCAGTACTTC
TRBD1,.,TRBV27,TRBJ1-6,CASSLGRGPNSPLHF,TGTGCCAGCAGTTTAGGAAGGGGGCCTAATTCACCCCTCCACTTT
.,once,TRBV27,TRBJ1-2,CASRLRGYTF,TGTGCCAGCAGATTACGGGGCTACACCTTC
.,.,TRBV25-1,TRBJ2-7,CASSGSPSYEQYF,TGTGCCAGCAGTGGATCTCCGAGCTACGAGCAGTACTTC
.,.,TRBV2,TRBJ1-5,CASSERGGAGQPQHF,TGTGCCAGCAGTGAAAGGGGAGGGGCTGGTCAGCCCCAGCATTTT
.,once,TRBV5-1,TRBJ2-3,CASSEGGGPDTQYF,TGCGCCAGCAGTGAGGGCGGGGGCCCAGATACGCAGTATTTT
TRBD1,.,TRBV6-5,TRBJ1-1,CASTQGAGSEAFF,TGTGCCAGCACCCAGGGGGCAGGATCTGAAGCTTTCTTT
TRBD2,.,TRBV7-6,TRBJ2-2,CASSLGGLAGGTGELFF,TGTGCCAGCAGCTTAGGCGGCCTAGCGGGAGGCACCGGGGAGCTGTTTTTT
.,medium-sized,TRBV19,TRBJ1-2,CASSNRWQVVGYTF,TGTGCCAGTTCTAACCGATGGCAGGTAGTAGGCTACACCTTC
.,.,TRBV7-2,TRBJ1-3,CASSLDGGGSSGNTIYF,TGTGCCAGCAGCTTAGATGGGGGGGGGAGCTCTGGAAACACCATATATTTT
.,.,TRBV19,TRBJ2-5,CASTAGLGETQYF,TGTGCCAGTACCGCGGGTTTGGGGGAGACCCAGTACTTC
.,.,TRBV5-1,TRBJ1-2,CASSLGSGVYGYTF,TGCGCCAGCAGCTTGGGATCAGGGGTCTATGGCTACACCTTC
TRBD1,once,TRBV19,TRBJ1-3,CASSSQWGTAGNTIYF,TGTGCCAGTAGTTCCCAATGGGGGACAGCAGGAAACACCATATATTTT
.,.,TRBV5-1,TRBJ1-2,CASSLSVRVGYGYTF,TGCGCCAGCAGCTTGTCGGTCCGGGTCGGCTATGGCTACACCTTC
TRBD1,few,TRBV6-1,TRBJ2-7,CASSDRDRGAYEQYF,TGTGCCAGCAGTGACCGGGACAGGGGGGCCTACGAGCAGTACTTC
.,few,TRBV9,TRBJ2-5,CASSPLLQGSLGTQYF,TGTGCCAGCAGCCCGTTACTTCAGGGATCTTTAGGGACCCAGTACTTC
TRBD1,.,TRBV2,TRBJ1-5,CASSRDRGLRQPQHF,TGTGCCAGCAGTCGGGACAGGGGGCTAAGACAGCCCCAGCATTTT
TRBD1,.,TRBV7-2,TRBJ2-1,CASSLAGGQGWNEQFF,TGTGCCAGCAGCTTAGCGGGAGGACAGGGGTGGAATGAGCAGTTCTTC
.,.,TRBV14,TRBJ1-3,CASSPRVVRSGNTIYF,TGTGCCAGCAGCCCCCGTGTAGTCCGCTCTGGAAACACCATATATTTT
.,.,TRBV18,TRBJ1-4,CASSPGGNEKLFF,TGTGCCAGCTCACCCGGCGGGAATGAAAAACTGTTTTTT
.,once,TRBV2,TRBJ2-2,CASGEGGRTGELFF,TGTGCCAGCGGGGAAGGGGGGCGCACCGGGGAGCTGTTTTTT
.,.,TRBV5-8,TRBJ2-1,CASSLFGRGSYNEQFF,TGTGCCAGCAGCTTATTCGGACGGGGCTCCTACAATGAGCAGTTCTTC
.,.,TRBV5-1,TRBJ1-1,CASSRREGTEAFF,TGCGCCAGCAGTAGGCGGGAGGGCACTGAAGCTTTCTTT
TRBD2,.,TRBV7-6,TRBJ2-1,CASSPIGSSGGNNEQFF,TGTGCCAGCAGCCCCATTGGGAGTAGCGGGGGTAACAATGAGCAGTTCTTC
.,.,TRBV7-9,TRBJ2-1,CASIPRGFSYNEQFF,TGTGCCAGCATCCCTCGGGGATTCTCCTACAATGAGCAGTTCTTC